The T cell receptor beta chain under discussion was sequenced for a study of T cell responses to AZD1222 COVID-19 vaccine. Regarding this clone: What it binds is unknown.

The germline V gene has CDR1 LNHDA and CDR2 SQIVND (reference sequence). The CDR3 has 13 residues. V trimming: 7 bases; J trimming: 4 bases; junction bases outside the gene matches: 5. General study results and limits: A reported finding is that nearly half of spike-specific TCRs target unmutated variant regions.

Sequencing used immunoSEQ multiplex PCR; TCRdb keeps in-frame clones, though not all of them. This sample has 180,000 or so clones, with approximately 90% found just once. This clonotype originated in an adult who received the AZD1222 COVID-19 vaccine. The sequencing here drew on peripheral blood, taken 28 days after the second AZD1222 dose. The genes are TRBV19 and TRBJ2-5; the match to TRBD1 covers 8 bases. The CDR3 loop is CASTPQGGETQYF. The CDR3 DNA reads as TGTGCCAGTACCCCACAGGGGGGAGAGACCCAGTACTTC.